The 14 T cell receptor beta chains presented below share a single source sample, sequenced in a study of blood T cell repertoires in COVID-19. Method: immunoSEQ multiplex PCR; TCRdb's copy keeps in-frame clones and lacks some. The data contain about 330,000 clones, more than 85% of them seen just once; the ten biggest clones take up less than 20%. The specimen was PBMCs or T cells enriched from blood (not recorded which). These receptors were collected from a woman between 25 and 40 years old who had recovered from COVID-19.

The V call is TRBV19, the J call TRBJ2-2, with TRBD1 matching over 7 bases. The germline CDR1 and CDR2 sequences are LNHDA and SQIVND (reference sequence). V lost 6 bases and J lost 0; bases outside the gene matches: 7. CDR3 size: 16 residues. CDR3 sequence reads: CASRDRRYTNTGELFF. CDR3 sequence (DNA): TGTGCCAGTAGGGACAGGCGATACACGAACACCGGGGAGCTGTTTTTT.

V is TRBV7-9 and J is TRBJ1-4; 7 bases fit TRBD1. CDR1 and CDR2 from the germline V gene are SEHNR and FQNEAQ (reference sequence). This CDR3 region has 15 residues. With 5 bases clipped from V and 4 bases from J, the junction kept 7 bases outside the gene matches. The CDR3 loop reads CASSVTGTDNEKLFF. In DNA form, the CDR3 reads TGTGCCAGCAGCGTCACCGGGACAGATAATGAAAAACTGTTTTTT.

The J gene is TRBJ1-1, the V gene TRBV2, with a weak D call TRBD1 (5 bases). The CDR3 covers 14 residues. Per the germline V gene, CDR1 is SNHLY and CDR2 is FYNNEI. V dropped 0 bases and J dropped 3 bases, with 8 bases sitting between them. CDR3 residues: CASSEAGGDTEAFF. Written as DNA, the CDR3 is TGTGCCAGCAGTGAAGCCGGGGGGGACACTGAAGCTTTCTTT.

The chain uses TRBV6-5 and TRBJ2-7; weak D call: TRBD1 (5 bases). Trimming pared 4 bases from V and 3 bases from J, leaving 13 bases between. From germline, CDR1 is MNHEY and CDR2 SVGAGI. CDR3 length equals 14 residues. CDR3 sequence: CASSSPWGSYEQYF. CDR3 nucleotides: TGTGCCAGCAGTTCCCCGTGGGGCAGCTACGAGCAGTACTTC.

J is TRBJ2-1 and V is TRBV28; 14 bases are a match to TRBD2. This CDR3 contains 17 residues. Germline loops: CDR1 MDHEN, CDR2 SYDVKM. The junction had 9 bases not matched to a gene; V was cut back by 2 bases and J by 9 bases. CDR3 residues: CASSLMGGTSGSSEQFF. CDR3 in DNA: TGTGCCAGCAGTTTAATGGGCGGGACTAGCGGGAGTAGTGAGCAGTTCTTC.

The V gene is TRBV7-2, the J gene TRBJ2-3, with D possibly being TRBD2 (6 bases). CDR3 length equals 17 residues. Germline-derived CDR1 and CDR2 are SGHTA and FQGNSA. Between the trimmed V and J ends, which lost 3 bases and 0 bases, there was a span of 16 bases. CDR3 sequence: CASSFRSGGSSTDTQYF. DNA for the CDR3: TGTGCCAGCAGCTTTCGGTCTGGGGGGTCTAGCACAGATACGCAGTATTTT.

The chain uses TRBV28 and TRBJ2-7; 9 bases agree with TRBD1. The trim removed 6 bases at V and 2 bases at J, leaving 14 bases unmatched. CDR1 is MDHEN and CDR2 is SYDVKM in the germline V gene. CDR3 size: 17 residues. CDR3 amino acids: CASSSTTGGEFPYEQYF. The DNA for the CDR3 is TGTGCCAGCAGCTCAACCACAGGGGGCGAATTTCCCTACGAGCAGTACTTC. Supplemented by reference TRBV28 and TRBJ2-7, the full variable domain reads DVKVTQSSRYLVKRTGEKVFLECVQDMDHENMFWYRQDPGLGLRLIYFSYDVKMKEKGDIPEGYSVSREKKERFSLILESASTNQTSMYLCASSSTTGGEFPYEQYFGPGTRLTVT.

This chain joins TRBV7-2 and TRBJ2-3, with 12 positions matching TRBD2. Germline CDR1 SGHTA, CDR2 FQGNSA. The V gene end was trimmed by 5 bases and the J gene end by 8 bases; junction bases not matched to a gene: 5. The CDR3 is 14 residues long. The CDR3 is CASSTGTSGPTQYF. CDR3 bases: TGTGCCAGCAGCACGGGGACTAGCGGGCCTACGCAGTATTTT.

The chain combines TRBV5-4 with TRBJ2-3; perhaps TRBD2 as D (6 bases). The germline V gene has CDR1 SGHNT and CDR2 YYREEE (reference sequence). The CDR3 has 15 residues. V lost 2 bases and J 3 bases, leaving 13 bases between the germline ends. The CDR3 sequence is CASSFSGGKTDTQYF. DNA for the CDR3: TGTGCCAGCAGCTTCTCCGGGGGAAAGACAGATACGCAGTATTTT. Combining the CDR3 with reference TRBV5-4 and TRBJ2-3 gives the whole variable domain ETGVTQSPTHLIKTRGQQVTLRCSSQSGHNTVSWYQQALGQGPQFIFQYYREEENGRGNFPPRFSGLQFPNYSSELNVNALELDDSALYLCASSFSGGKTDTQYFGPGTRLTVL.

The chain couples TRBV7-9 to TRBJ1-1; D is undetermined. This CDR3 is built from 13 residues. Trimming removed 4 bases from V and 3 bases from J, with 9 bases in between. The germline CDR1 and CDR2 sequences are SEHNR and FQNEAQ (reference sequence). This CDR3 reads CASSSIGDTEAFF. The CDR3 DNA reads TGTGCCAGCAGCTCAATCGGGGACACTGAAGCTTTCTTT. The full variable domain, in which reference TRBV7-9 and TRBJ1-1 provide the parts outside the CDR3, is DTGVSQNPRHKITKRGQNVTFRCDPISEHNRLYWYRQTLGQGPEFLTYFQNEAQLEKSRLLSDRFSAERPKGSFSTLEIQRTEQGDSAMYLCASSSIGDTEAFFGQGTRLTVV.

CDR3 DNA: TGTGCCATCAGGGGAGACAGGGACGGTCAGCCCCAGCATTTT. This sequence encodes CAIRGDRDGQPQHF. The chain has TRBV10-3 and TRBJ1-5; 7 bases are a match to TRBD1. This CDR3 is built from 14 residues. V was clipped by 6 bases and J by 6 bases; unmatched bases: 8. CDR1 and CDR2 from the germline V gene are ENHRY and SYGVKD.

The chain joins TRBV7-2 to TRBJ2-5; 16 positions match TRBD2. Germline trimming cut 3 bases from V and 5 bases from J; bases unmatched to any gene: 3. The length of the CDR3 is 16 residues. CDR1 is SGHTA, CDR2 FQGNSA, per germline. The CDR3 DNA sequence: TGTGCCAGCAGCTTTGGGACTAGCGGGAGGGTGGAGACCCAGTACTTC. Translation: CASSFGTSGRVETQYF.

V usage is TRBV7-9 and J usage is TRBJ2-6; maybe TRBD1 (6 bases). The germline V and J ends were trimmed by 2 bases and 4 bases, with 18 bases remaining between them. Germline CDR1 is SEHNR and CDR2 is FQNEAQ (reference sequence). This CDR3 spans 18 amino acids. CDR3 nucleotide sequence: TGTGCCAGCAGCTTATCCGGACAGAGCCTATCCGGGGCCAACGTCCTGACTTTC. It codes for CASSLSGQSLSGANVLTF.

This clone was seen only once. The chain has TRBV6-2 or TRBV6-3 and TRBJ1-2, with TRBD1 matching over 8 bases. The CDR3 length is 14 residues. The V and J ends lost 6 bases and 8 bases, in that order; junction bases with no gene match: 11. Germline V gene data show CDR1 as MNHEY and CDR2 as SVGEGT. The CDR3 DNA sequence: TGTGCCAGCAGACCTCGACAGGGGAAAGAAGGCTACACCTTC. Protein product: CASRPRQGKEGYTF.